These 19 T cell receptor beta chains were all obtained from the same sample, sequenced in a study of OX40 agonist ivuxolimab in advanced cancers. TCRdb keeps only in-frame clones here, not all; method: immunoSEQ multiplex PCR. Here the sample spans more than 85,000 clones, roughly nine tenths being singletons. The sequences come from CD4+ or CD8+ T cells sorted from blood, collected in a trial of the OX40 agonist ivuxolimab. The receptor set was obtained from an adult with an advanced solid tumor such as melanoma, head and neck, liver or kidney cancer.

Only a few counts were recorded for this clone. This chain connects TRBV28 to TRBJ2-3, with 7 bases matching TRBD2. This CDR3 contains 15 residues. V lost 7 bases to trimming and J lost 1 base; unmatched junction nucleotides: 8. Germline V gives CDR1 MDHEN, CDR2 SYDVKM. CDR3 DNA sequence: TGTGCCAGCACAACAAGGGACTACCGCACAGATACGCAGTATTTT. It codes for CASTTRDYRTDTQYF.

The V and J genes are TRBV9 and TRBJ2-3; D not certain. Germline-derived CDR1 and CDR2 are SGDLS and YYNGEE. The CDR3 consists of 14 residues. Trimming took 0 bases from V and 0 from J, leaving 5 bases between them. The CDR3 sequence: CASSVGRSTDTQYF. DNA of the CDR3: TGTGCCAGCAGCGTAGGCCGGAGCACAGATACGCAGTATTTT.

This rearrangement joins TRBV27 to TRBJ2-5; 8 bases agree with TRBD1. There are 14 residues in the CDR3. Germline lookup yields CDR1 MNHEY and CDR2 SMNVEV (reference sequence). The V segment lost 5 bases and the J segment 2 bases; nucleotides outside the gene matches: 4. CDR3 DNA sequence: TGTGCCAGCAGTAGGACAGGGTGGCAAGAGACCCAGTACTTC. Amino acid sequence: CASSRTGWQETQYF.

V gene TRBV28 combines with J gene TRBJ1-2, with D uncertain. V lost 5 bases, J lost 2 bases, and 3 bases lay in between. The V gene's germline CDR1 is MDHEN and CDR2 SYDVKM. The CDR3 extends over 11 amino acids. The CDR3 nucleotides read TGTGCCAGCAGTGTAAACTATGGCTACACCTTC. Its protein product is CASSVNYGYTF.

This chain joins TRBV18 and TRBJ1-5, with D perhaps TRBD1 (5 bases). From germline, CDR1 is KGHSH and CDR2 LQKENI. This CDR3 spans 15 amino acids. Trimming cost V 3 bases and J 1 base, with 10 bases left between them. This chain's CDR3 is CASSPEGMSNQPQHF. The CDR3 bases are TGTGCCAGCTCACCTGAGGGGATGAGCAATCAGCCCCAGCATTTT.

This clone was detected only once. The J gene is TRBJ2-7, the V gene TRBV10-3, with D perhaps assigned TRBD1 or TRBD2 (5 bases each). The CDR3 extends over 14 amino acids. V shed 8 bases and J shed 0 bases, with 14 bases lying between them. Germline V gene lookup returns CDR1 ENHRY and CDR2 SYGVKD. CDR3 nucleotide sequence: TGTGCCATCGGGGACGTGCGGAGCTCCTACGAGCAGTACTTC. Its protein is CAIGDVRSSYEQYF.

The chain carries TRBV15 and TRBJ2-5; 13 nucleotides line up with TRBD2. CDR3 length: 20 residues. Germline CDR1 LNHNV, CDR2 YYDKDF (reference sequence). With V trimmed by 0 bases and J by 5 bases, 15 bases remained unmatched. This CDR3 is CATSRDRSGTSGKFRETQYF. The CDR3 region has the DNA TGTGCCACCAGCAGAGATCGATCAGGGACTAGCGGGAAGTTCCGCGAGACCCAGTACTTC.

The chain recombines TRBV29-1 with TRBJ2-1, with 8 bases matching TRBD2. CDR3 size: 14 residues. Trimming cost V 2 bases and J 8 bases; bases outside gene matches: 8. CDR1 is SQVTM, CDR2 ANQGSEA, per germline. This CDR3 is CSVERSGSIDEQFF. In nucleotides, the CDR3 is TGCAGCGTTGAAAGAAGCGGGAGTATAGATGAGCAGTTCTTC.

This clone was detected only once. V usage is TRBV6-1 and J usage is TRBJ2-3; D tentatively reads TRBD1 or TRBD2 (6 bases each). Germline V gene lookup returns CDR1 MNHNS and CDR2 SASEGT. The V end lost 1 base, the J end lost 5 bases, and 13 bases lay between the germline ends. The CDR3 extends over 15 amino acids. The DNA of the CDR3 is TGTGCCAGCAGTGAAGTAGGAGGGGGTGGAGATACGCAGTATTTT. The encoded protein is CASSEVGGGGDTQYF.

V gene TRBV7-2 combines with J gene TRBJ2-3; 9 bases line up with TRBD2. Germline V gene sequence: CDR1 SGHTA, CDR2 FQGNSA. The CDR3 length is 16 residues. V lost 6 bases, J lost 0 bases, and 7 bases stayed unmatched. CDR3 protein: CASRSRLAESTDTQYF. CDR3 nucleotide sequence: TGTGCCAGCAGATCCCGACTAGCGGAGAGCACAGATACGCAGTATTTT.

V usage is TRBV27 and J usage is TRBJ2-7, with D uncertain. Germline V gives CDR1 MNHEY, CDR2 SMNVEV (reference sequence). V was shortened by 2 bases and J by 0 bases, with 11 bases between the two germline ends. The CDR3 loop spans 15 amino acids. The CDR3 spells CASSLAAQSSYEQYF. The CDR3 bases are TGTGCCAGCAGTTTAGCGGCGCAGAGCTCCTACGAGCAGTACTTC.

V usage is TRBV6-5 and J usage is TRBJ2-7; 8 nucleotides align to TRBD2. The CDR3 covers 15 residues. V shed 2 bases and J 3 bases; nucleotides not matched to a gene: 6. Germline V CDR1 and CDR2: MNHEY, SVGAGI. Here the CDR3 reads CASSYVSGSIYEQYF. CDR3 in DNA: TGTGCCAGCAGTTACGTGAGCGGGAGTATCTACGAGCAGTACTTC.

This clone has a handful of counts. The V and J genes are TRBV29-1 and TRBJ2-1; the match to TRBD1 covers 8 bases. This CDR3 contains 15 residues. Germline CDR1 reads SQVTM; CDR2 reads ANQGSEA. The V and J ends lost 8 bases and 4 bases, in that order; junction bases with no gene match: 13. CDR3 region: CSFRGPSPAYNEQFF. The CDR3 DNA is TGCAGCTTCAGGGGGCCATCACCCGCGTACAATGAGCAGTTCTTC.

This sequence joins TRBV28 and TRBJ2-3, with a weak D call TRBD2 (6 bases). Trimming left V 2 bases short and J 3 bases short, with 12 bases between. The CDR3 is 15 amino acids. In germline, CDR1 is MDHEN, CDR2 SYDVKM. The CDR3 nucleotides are TGTGCCAGCAGTTTACCCGGGAGTCAGACAGATACGCAGTATTTT. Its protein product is CASSLPGSQTDTQYF. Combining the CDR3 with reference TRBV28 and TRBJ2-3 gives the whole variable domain DVKVTQSSRYLVKRTGEKVFLECVQDMDHENMFWYRQDPGLGLRLIYFSYDVKMKEKGDIPEGYSVSREKKERFSLILESASTNQTSMYLCASSLPGSQTDTQYFGPGTRLTVL.

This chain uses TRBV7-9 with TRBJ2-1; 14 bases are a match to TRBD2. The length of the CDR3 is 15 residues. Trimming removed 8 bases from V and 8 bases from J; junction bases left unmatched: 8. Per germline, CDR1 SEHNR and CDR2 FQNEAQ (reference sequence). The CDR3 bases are TGTGCCAGCTCATATCGACTAGCGGGAGGGCATGAGCAGTTCTTC. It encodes CASSYRLAGGHEQFF.

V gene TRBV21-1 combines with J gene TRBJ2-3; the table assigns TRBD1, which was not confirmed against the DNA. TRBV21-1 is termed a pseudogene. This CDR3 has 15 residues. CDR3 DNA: TGTGCCAGCAGCCGGGGACAGGGGTGGCCAGATACGCAGTATTTT. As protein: CASSRGQGWPDTQYF.

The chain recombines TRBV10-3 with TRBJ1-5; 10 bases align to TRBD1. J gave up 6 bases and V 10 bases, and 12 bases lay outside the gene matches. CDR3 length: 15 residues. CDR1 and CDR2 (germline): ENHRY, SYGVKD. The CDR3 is CATRTGGDRVQPQHF. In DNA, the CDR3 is TGTGCCACCCGGACAGGGGGGGATAGAGTTCAGCCCCAGCATTTT.

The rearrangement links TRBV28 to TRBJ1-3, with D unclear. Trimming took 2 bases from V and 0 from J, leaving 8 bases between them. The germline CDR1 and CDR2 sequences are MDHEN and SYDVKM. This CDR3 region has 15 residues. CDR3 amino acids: CASSLGSDSGNTIYF. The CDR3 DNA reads TGTGCCAGCAGTTTAGGCAGTGACTCTGGAAACACCATATATTTT.

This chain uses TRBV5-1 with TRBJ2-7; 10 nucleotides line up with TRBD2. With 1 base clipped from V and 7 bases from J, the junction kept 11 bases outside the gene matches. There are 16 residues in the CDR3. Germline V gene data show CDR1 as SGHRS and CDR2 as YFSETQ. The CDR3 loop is CASSLFSEREGREQYF. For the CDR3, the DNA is TGCGCCAGCAGCTTGTTTTCAGAGCGGGAGGGCCGAGAGCAGTACTTC.